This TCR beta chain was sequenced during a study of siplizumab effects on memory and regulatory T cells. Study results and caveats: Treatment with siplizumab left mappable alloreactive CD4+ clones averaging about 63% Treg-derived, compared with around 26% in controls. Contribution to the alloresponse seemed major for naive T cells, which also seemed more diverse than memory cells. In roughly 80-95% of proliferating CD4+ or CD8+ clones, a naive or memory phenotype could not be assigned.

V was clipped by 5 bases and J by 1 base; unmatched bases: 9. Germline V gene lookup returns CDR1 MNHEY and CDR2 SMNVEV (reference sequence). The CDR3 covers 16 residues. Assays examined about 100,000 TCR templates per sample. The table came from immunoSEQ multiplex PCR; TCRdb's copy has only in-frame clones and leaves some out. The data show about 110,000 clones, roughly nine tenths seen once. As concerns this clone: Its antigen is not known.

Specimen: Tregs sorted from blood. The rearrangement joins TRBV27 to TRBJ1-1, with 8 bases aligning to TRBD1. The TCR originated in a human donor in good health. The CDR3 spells CASSPLAGTGNTEAFF. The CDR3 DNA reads TGTGCCAGCAGTCCTTTGGCCGGGACAGGGAACACTGAAGCTTTCTTT.